This T cell receptor (beta chain) was retrieved from a study of T cells after yellow fever vaccination. The study's findings and limits: A limited proportion of clonotypes was detected within both the CD4 and CD8 compartments. The study re-detected most primary-vaccination clones after the booster (approximately 97% CD4, 80% to 90% CD8).

This clonotype was seen only a few times. Its specificity is not known. TCRdb independently ran MiXCR on the 5' RACE reads; one entry per CDR3 protein. The table lists some 350,000 distinct CDR3 sequences, 3.5% to 4.5% of them singletons, with around 24% in the top ten. Germline CDR1 is MNHEY and CDR2 is SVGEGT. The CDR3 has 14 amino acids. Trimming left V 7 bases short and J 5 bases short, with 17 bases between. The chain recombines TRBV6-2 or TRBV6-3 with TRBJ1-1; D gene uncertain. Here the sequenced sample was PBMCs, taken 5 days after the yellow fever booster vaccination. The source is a young man who received the YFV17D yellow fever vaccine. CDR3 residues: CASIRAGAGTEAFF. The CDR3 DNA reads as TGTGCCAGCATCCGGGCGGGCGCCGGAACTGAAGCTTTCTTT.